The rows below give T cell receptor beta chains drawn from one sample of a study of blood T cell repertoires in COVID-19. The repertoire was sequenced with immunoSEQ multiplex PCR; TCRdb's copy has only in-frame clones and lacks some. Seen here are roughly 330,000 clones, 87% observed once, and the top ten hold around 6%. Sequenced input: PBMCs or T cells enriched from blood (not recorded which). The origin of the receptors is a woman in her 30s who had recovered from COVID-19. The CDR3 runs from the conserved cysteine through the conserved F or W. D genes are given only for firm matches. Where a row states a size, it is once, few, many or the class of an expanded clone; other rows omit it.

>few|NA|TRBJ2-1|TRBV6-4
TGTGCCAGCAGTGACAGGGGGGGAAGAAATGAGCAGTTCTTC
CASSDRGGRNEQFF
>NA|NA|TRBJ1-4|TRBV30
TGTGCCTGGAGTCCAATCTGGAGGAGCCGAAATGAAAAACTGTTTTTT
CAWSPIWRSRNEKLFF
>NA|NA|TRBJ1-2|TRBV19
TGTGCCAGTAGCCCTTCAGGGGAAGGCTATGGCTACACCTTC
CASSPSGEGYGYTF
>NA|NA|TRBJ2-7|TRBV6-5
TGTGCCAGCATGGGCCGGTATAGCTCCTACGAGCAGTACTTC
CASMGRYSSYEQYF
>NA|NA|TRBJ1-5|TRBV29-1
TGCAGCGTTGGTGGGGCAGGTCAGCCCCAGCATTTT
CSVGGAGQPQHF
>few|NA|TRBJ1-2|TRBV6-1
TGTGCCAGCAGTGAAGAGGCGGGGGAAGCCTATGGCTACACCTTC
CASSEEAGEAYGYTF
>once|TRBD1|TRBJ1-2|TRBV18
TGTGCCAGCTCACACGGACAGGCCAATACACTCTATGGCTACACCTTC
CASSHGQANTLYGYTF
>NA|NA|TRBJ1-1|TRBV6-6
TGTGCCAGCAAACGCGGGGGGAGGTGGATGAACACTGAAGCTTTCTTT
CASKRGGRWMNTEAFF
>few|TRBD1|TRBJ1-5|TRBV18
TGTGCCAGCTCACCAGAACAGGGGGCAGGCAATCAGCCCCAGCATTTT
CASSPEQGAGNQPQHF
>NA|NA|TRBJ1-6|TRBV5-1
TGCGCCAGCAGGGATACGGGAACAAATTCACCCCTCCACTTT
CASRDTGTNSPLHF
>NA|NA|TRBJ2-1|TRBV5-1
TGCGCCAGCAGCTTGAGAGATGAGCAGTTCTTC
CASSLRDEQFF
>NA|NA|TRBJ1-1|TRBV10-2
TGCGCCAGCGTCGGGAGCCCCCTCGGGAACACTGAAGCTTTCTTT
CASVGSPLGNTEAFF
>NA|TRBD1|TRBJ1-4|TRBV28
TGTGCCAGCAGTTTATCGGACAGGGTCATTAATGAAAAACTGTTTTTT
CASSLSDRVINEKLFF
>NA|TRBD1|TRBJ1-2|TRBV11-2
TGTGCCAGCAGCCCTAGTGGCCTTACAGGGGGCAACTATGGCTACACCTTC
CASSPSGLTGGNYGYTF
>NA|TRBD1|TRBJ2-3|TRBV9
TGTGCCAGCAGCCAGGGGACAGACAGCACAGATACGCAGTATTTT
CASSQGTDSTDTQYF
>NA|NA|TRBJ1-3|TRBV2
TGTGCCAGCAGTGAAGGAGGGCCTGGAAACACCATATATTTT
CASSEGGPGNTIYF
>NA|NA|TRBJ1-1|TRBV7-8
TGTGCCAGCAGCCGGACAAGGAACACTGAAGCTTTCTTT
CASSRTRNTEAFF
>NA|NA|TRBJ2-7|TRBV6-2/TRBV6-3
TGTGCCAGCAGTTACCTCGGGGACGAGCAGTACTTC
CASSYLGDEQYF
>NA|NA|TRBJ1-1|TRBV19
TGTGCCAGTAGTATAGTCACGGACACTGAAGCTTTCTTT
CASSIVTDTEAFF
>NA|TRBD2|TRBJ2-1|TRBV4-2
TGTGCCAGCAGCCAAGCCGGACTAGCGGGTTCTACTGGCAAGGAGCAGTTCTTC
CASSQAGLAGSTGKEQFF
>NA|NA|TRBJ1-3|TRBV15
TGTGCCACCAGCAGAGGCAGAAGCTCTGGAAACACCATATATTTT
CATSRGRSSGNTIYF
>NA|TRBD1|TRBJ1-2|TRBV6-5
TGTGCCAGCACCCCGGACAGGGCAGGGTATGGCTACACCTTC
CASTPDRAGYGYTF
>NA|NA|TRBJ1-3|TRBV5-5
TGTGCCAGCAGCTTGGATATCTACAGCTCTGGAAACACCATATATTTT
CASSLDIYSSGNTIYF
>NA|NA|TRBJ2-1|TRBV10-3
TGTGCCATCAGTGAGACAGCCGGCCTCTACAATGAGCAGTTCTTC
CAISETAGLYNEQFF
>few|NA|TRBJ1-1|TRBV7-2
TGTGCCAGCAGCCCCCTGGCCCCGAACACTGAAGCTTTCTTT
CASSPLAPNTEAFF
>once|NA|TRBJ2-3|TRBV29-1
TGCAGCGTTGAAGATCGCCTAGCGAGTAGCACAGATACGCAGTATTTT
CSVEDRLASSTDTQYF
>NA|TRBD1|TRBJ1-6|TRBV6-1
TGTGCCAGCAGTGAAGCGAGGCGGACAGGGACCAATTCACCCCTCCACTTT
CASSEARRTGTNSPLHF
>NA|TRBD1|TRBJ2-5|TRBV7-3
TGTGCCAGCAGCTTAATAGACAGGGGGTACGGTCAGACCCAGTACTTC
CASSLIDRGYGQTQYF
>NA|NA|TRBJ1-2|TRBV5-1
TGCGCCAGCAGCTTGGGGACCAATTCGAGGGAAATGGGCGGCTACACCTTC
CASSLGTNSREMGGYTF
>NA|TRBD1|TRBJ2-1|TRBV18
TGTGCCAGCTCACCACTGGCCCGGACAGGGGGAGTCGATGAGCAGTTCTTC
CASSPLARTGGVDEQFF
>few|NA|TRBJ1-6|TRBV7-2
TGTGCCAGCAGCCCCAGGGGTGGGTCTAATAATTCACCCCTCCACTTT
CASSPRGGSNNSPLHF
>NA|NA|TRBJ1-1|TRBV7-2
TGTGCCAGCAGCTTGGAGTCTCGGTTCGGTGGTGAAGCTTTCTTT
CASSLESRFGGEAFF
>NA|NA|TRBJ1-1|TRBV11-3
TGTGCCAGCAGCTTTGCGCTAAACACTGAAGCTTTCTTT
CASSFALNTEAFF
>NA|TRBD1|TRBJ1-4|TRBV19
TGTGCCAGCTTCGAGAGACAGGGGGCAAAAGGTGAAAAACTGTTTTTT
CASFERQGAKGEKLFF
>NA|TRBD1|TRBJ2-7|TRBV2
TGTGCCAGCTGTACCGGGACAGGGGGGTACGAGCAGTACTTC
CASCTGTGGYEQYF
>NA|TRBD1|TRBJ1-5|TRBV15
TGTGCCACCAGCAGAGGAGACAGGGGAAGCAATCAGCCCCAGCATTTT
CATSRGDRGSNQPQHF
>once|TRBD2|TRBJ2-5|TRBV7-2
TGTGCCAGCAGCGGCCCTAGCGGGGGGGCGCCCCAGTACTTC
CASSGPSGGAPQYF
>NA|TRBD1|TRBJ2-3|TRBV29-1
TGCAGCGTTTCCGGGACAGGGTTCACAGATACGCAGTATTTT
CSVSGTGFTDTQYF
>NA|TRBD1|TRBJ1-2|TRBV5-1
TGCGCCAGCAGCTTGGTGGTGACAGGGCCTGAGGGCTACACCTTC
CASSLVVTGPEGYTF
>NA|TRBD1|TRBJ1-1|TRBV30
TGTGCCTGGAGGGGAAAAGACAGGGCCGACACTGAAGCTTTCTTT
CAWRGKDRADTEAFF
>NA|NA|TRBJ1-6|TRBV27
TGTGCCAGCCGCCCCGGGGGGAGCTTCTTTTCCTATAATTCACCCCTCCACTTT
CASRPGGSFFSYNSPLHF
>NA|TRBD1|TRBJ1-3|TRBV5-6
TGTGCCAGCAGCTTCCTCGGGACAGGGTCTGTTGGAAACACCATATATTTT
CASSFLGTGSVGNTIYF
>few|TRBD1|TRBJ1-2|TRBV12-3/TRBV12-4
TGTGCCAGCGAGGGGACAGGGGGAGGCTACACCTTC
CASEGTGGGYTF
>NA|TRBD2|TRBJ2-1|TRBV5-1
TGCGCCAGCAGCTATACTAGCGGGGGGTCCGTTGAGCAGTTCTTC
CASSYTSGGSVEQFF
>NA|TRBD1|TRBJ1-1|TRBV5-1
TGCGCCAGCAGCCCGATATCCGGGACAGGGTCACTCGGGGAAGCTTTCTTT
CASSPISGTGSLGEAFF
>NA|TRBD1|TRBJ1-5|TRBV6-5
TGTGCCAGCACCGGACAGGTTAGCAATCAGCCCCAGCATTTT
CASTGQVSNQPQHF
>NA|TRBD1|TRBJ1-2|TRBV6-5
TGTGCCAGCAGCCCGACAGGGGGGCCTAGCTATGGCTACACCTTC
CASSPTGGPSYGYTF
>NA|TRBD1|TRBJ1-1|TRBV10-3
TGTGCCATCAACACTATTCAGGGGGCCACTGAAGCTTTCTTT
CAINTIQGATEAFF
>NA|TRBD2|TRBJ2-1|TRBV7-2
TGTGCCAGCAGCCTGTCCGGCGGGGGGGCCACCTACAATGAGCAGTTCTTC
CASSLSGGGATYNEQFF
>NA|TRBD1|TRBJ1-2|TRBV9
TGTGCCAGCAGCGTAGAAGGGACAGGGCCCTATGGCTACACCTTC
CASSVEGTGPYGYTF
>NA|NA|TRBJ1-4|TRBV4-1
TGCGCCAGTAAAAGAACCGGGGCTAATGAAAAACTGTTTTTT
CASKRTGANEKLFF
>once|NA|TRBJ1-4|TRBV5-5
TGTGCCAGCAGCTTGGCCGGGGAAAGGGTTGTATTGGAAGAAAAACTGTTTTTT
CASSLAGERVVLEEKLFF
>NA|NA|TRBJ1-1|TRBV14
TGTGCCAGCAGCCAAGCACGGTTTGAAGCTTTCTTT
CASSQARFEAFF